This TCR beta chain was identified in a study of T-cell reconstitution after alpha-beta-depleted transplantation in children. Unique molecular identifiers were incorporated during preparation of the TCRbeta library. TCRdb processed the PCR reads anew with MiXCR; each CDR3 protein has one entry. Of about 500,000 distinct CDR3 sequences listed, around a third are singletons. Germline V gene sequence: CDR1 KGHDR, CDR2 SFDVKD. This CDR3 spans 18 amino acids. The V end was cut by 2 bases, the J end by 1 base, with 20 bases between. This clonotype occurred a few times. This TCR derives from a human donor who donated a stem cell graft to a child with aplastic anemia. Specimen: PBMCs from the stem cell graft donor, collected from the stem cell graft. The chain couples TRBV24-1 to TRBJ2-7; TRBD1 or TRBD2 may be the D gene (5 bases each). The CDR3 bases are TGTGCCACCAGTGATTCACGGTACGGGACCCCACGTTCCTACGAGCAGTACGTC. Its protein is CATSDSRYGTPRSYEQYV.